Below are 28 T cell receptor beta chains sequenced from a single sample in a study of blood T cell repertoires in COVID-19. Sequencing was performed with immunoSEQ multiplex PCR; in TCRdb, only in-frame clones are kept and a portion is missing. The table lists approximately 170,000 clones, more than 75% of them singletons. The material sequenced was peripheral blood. All receptors derive from a man in his forties or fifties who had recovered from COVID-19.

V and J are TRBV9 and TRBJ2-1; 7 positions match TRBD2. The CDR3 covers 14 residues. CDR1 SGDLS and CDR2 YYNGEE come from the germline V gene. The V segment lost 3 bases and the J segment 2 bases; nucleotides outside the gene matches: 2. DNA for the CDR3: TGTGCCAGCAGCGCCGGGACTACCTACAATGAGCAGTTCTTC. Translating it yields CASSAGTTYNEQFF.

This rearrangement joins TRBV11-2 to TRBJ2-1; 7 bases are a match to TRBD1. This CDR3 is 16 amino acids long. Germline V CDR1 and CDR2: SGHAT, FQNNGV. V shed 4 bases, J shed 3 bases, and the junction held 9 bases outside the gene matches. DNA of the CDR3: TGTGCCAGCAGCTCGGGTGGAGACAGGGTCTACAATGAGCAGTTCTTC. It yields the protein CASSSGGDRVYNEQFF.

This chain links TRBV4-1 with TRBJ1-2, with D possibly being TRBD1 (6 bases). The CDR3 length is 18 residues. V was cut by 3 bases and J by 4 bases, with 24 bases left in between. Germline loops: CDR1 MGHRA, CDR2 YSYEKL. CDR3 sequence (DNA): TGCGCCAGCAGCCATAGATCGGGACAAGGGAGGGGGGTCTATGGCTACACCTTC. Translated, it gives CASSHRSGQGRGVYGYTF.

The CDR3: CASSGQNNGNTIYF. The CDR3 DNA follows: TGTGCCAGCAGTGGACAGAACAATGGAAACACCATATATTTT. V is TRBV2 and J is TRBJ1-3, with D possibly being TRBD1 (5 bases). Trimming stripped 4 bases from V and 3 bases from J, with 10 bases between. The CDR3 contains 14 residues. Germline V gene lookup returns CDR1 SNHLY and CDR2 FYNNEI.

V usage is TRBV19 and J usage is TRBJ1-2; D is possibly TRBD1 (5 bases). V dropped 3 bases and J dropped 2 bases, with 7 bases sitting between them. There are 13 residues in the CDR3. Germline V gene lookup returns CDR1 LNHDA and CDR2 SQIVND (reference sequence). This CDR3 is CASSIQGNYGYTF. For the CDR3, the DNA is TGTGCCAGTAGTATTCAGGGAAACTATGGCTACACCTTC.

This chain joins TRBV4-1 and TRBJ2-7, with 7 bases aligning to TRBD2. Germline values: CDR1 MGHRA, CDR2 YSYEKL. V gave up 1 base and J gave up 3 bases; unmatched junction bases: 3. This CDR3 has 14 amino acids. DNA of the CDR3: TGCGCCAGCAGCCAAGTGGCTAGCGGCTACGAGCAGTACTTC. Encoded protein: CASSQVASGYEQYF.

This clone was counted once. The chain recombines TRBV9 with TRBJ2-2; D perhaps matches TRBD1 (8 bases). There are 15 residues in the CDR3. Trimming removed 0 bases at V and 4 bases at J, with 10 bases between. Germline V gene sequence: CDR1 SGDLS, CDR2 YYNGEE. Here the CDR3 DNA reads TGTGCCAGCAGCGTAGACAGGGGGGGCACCGGGGAGCTGTTTTTT. As protein: CASSVDRGGTGELFF.

The chain combines TRBV30 with TRBJ1-2; the D is unclear. The CDR3 sequence is 11 residues long. Germline lookup yields CDR1 GTSNPN and CDR2 SVGIG (reference sequence). Trimming stripped 2 bases from V and 8 bases from J, with 9 bases between. CDR3 DNA: TGTGCCTGGAGTCGTGAGGGCGGCTACACCTTC. Amino acids: CAWSREGGYTF. Full variable domain (outside the CDR3, taken from reference TRBV30 and TRBJ1-2): SQTIHQWPATLVQPVGSPLSLECTVEGTSNPNLYWYRQAAGRGLQLLFYSVGIGQISSEVPQNLSASRPQDRQFILSSKKLLLSDSGFYLCAWSREGGYTFGSGTRLTVV.

The V call is TRBV28, the J call TRBJ2-5; TRBD1 is a possible D gene (6 bases). V dropped 8 bases and J dropped 4 bases, with 14 bases sitting between them. The CDR3 spans 13 residues. The germline V gene encodes CDR1 MDHEN and CDR2 SYDVKM. CDR3 bases: TGTGCCAGCCGAAGCGGACAGACAGAGACCCAGTACTTC. This codes for CASRSGQTETQYF. The full variable domain, with the rest looked up from reference TRBV28 and TRBJ2-5, is DVKVTQSSRYLVKRTGEKVFLECVQDMDHENMFWYRQDPGLGLRLIYFSYDVKMKEKGDIPEGYSVSREKKERFSLILESASTNQTSMYLCASRSGQTETQYFGPGTRLLVL.

The rearrangement links TRBV18 to TRBJ1-1, with 9 bases fitting TRBD1. J lost 1 base, V lost 6 bases, and 3 bases had no gene match. The CDR3 length is 14 residues. CDR1 is KGHSH and CDR2 is LQKENI in the germline V gene. CDR3 loop: CASSRDRENTEAFF. The CDR3 DNA reads as TGTGCCAGCTCCCGGGACAGGGAGAACACTGAAGCTTTCTTT.

Many counts were recorded for this clone. The gene calls are TRBV25-1 and TRBJ2-7, with a weak D call TRBD1 (6 bases). This CDR3 contains 14 residues. Trimming removed 5 bases from V and 6 bases from J, with 17 bases in between. Germline values: CDR1 MGHDK, CDR2 SYGVNS. The CDR3 loop is CASSLGQLPREQYF. CDR3 bases: TGTGCCAGCAGTTTAGGACAGCTCCCTCGCGAGCAGTACTTC.

The genes are TRBV5-6 and TRBJ1-4; maybe TRBD1 (6 bases). CDR3 length equals 14 residues. Germline loops: CDR1 SGHDT, CDR2 YYEEEE. V was shortened by 0 bases and J by 10 bases, with 13 bases between the two germline ends. The CDR3 region has the DNA TGTGCCAGCAGCTTGGCGGACAGAAACCCAAAACTGTTTTTT. Amino acid sequence: CASSLADRNPKLFF.

V gene TRBV9 combines with J gene TRBJ2-3; a weak D match, TRBD2 (5 bases). Germline values: CDR1 SGDLS, CDR2 YYNGEE. Trimming stripped 0 bases from V and 3 bases from J, with 14 bases between. The CDR3 loop spans 16 amino acids. DNA of the CDR3: TGTGCCAGCAGCGTAGTACCTAGCCTGGAGACAGATACGCAGTATTTT. Translated, it gives CASSVVPSLETDTQYF.

The chain recombines TRBV5-4 with TRBJ2-5; no definite D call. CDR3 length: 12 residues. The germline V and J ends were trimmed by 3 bases and 5 bases, with 8 bases remaining between them. Germline CDR1 SGHNT, CDR2 YYREEE (reference sequence). CDR3 in amino acids: CASSSQRETQYF. CDR3 DNA sequence: TGTGCCAGCAGCTCCCAGAGGGAGACCCAGTACTTC. Complete variable domain (other parts from reference TRBV5-4 and TRBJ2-5): ETGVTQSPTHLIKTRGQQVTLRCSSQSGHNTVSWYQQALGQGPQFIFQYYREEENGRGNFPPRFSGLQFPNYSSELNVNALELDDSALYLCASSSQRETQYFGPGTRLLVL.

This sequence joins TRBV9 and TRBJ2-5, with 7 bases matching TRBD2. The CDR3 extends over 16 amino acids. V lost 0 bases to trimming and J lost 0 bases; unmatched junction nucleotides: 5. CDR1 and CDR2 from the germline V gene are SGDLS and YYNGEE. CDR3 bases: TGTGCCAGCAGCGTAGACCCAGCGGGGTACCAAGAGACCCAGTACTTC. Translating gives CASSVDPAGYQETQYF.

The chain couples TRBV15 to TRBJ2-2, with 7 bases that match TRBD1. Germline trimming cut 3 bases from V and 0 bases from J; bases unmatched to any gene: 7. The CDR3 has 17 residues. Germline loops: CDR1 LNHNV, CDR2 YYDKDF (reference sequence). This CDR3 is CATSRMTGPTNTGELFF. The CDR3 bases are TGTGCCACCAGCAGGATGACAGGGCCTACGAACACCGGGGAGCTGTTTTTT.

The chain links TRBV11-2 to TRBJ2-2; maybe TRBD1 (5 bases). CDR3 length equals 14 residues. V shed 3 bases and J shed 0 bases, with 5 bases lying between them. Germline V gives CDR1 SGHAT, CDR2 FQNNGV. The chain's CDR3 is CASSLTANTGELFF. CDR3 nucleotides: TGTGCCAGCAGCTTGACAGCGAACACCGGGGAGCTGTTTTTT. Supplemented by reference TRBV11-2 and TRBJ2-2, the full variable domain reads EAGVAQSPRYKIIEKRQSVAFWCNPISGHATLYWYQQILGQGPKLLIQFQNNGVVDDSQLPKDRFSAERLKGVDSTLKIQPAKLEDSAVYLCASSLTANTGELFFGEGSRLTVL.

The V gene is TRBV11-2, the J gene TRBJ2-5; no clear D. This CDR3 spans 12 amino acids. Germline V gene sequence: CDR1 SGHAT, CDR2 FQNNGV. The V end was cut by 1 base, the J end by 5 bases, with 5 bases between. CDR3 nucleotides: TGTGCCAGCAGCTTAGCTCCGGAGACCCAGTACTTC. It is translated as CASSLAPETQYF.

The chain carries TRBV27 and TRBJ2-7; TRBD2 is a possible D gene (6 bases). Trimming shortened V by 5 bases and J by 4 bases, and 12 bases separated the two germline ends. CDR1 is MNHEY, CDR2 SMNVEV, per germline (reference sequence). CDR3 length: 13 residues. CDR3 coding DNA: TGTGCCAGCAGTCTCAACGGGGGATACGAGCAGTACTTC. Translating gives CASSLNGGYEQYF.

V usage is TRBV30 and J usage is TRBJ2-2, with TRBD1 matching 8 bases. The germline CDR1 and CDR2 sequences are GTSNPN and SVGIG (reference sequence). This CDR3 has 15 amino acids. Trimming cost V 2 bases and J 5 bases; bases outside gene matches: 7. The chain's CDR3 is CAWSFGQGYTGELFF. The CDR3 DNA sequence: TGTGCCTGGAGTTTCGGACAGGGTTATACCGGGGAGCTGTTTTTT.

The rearrangement links TRBV3-1 (or the pseudogene TRBV3-2) to TRBJ1-1, with D perhaps matching TRBD1 (5 bases). The CDR3 runs to 15 residues. V lost 2 bases and J 5 bases, leaving 15 bases between the germline ends. From germline, CDR1 is LGHDT and CDR2 YNNKEL (reference sequence). The CDR3 reads CASSQKSAGRTEAFF. The CDR3 region has the DNA TGTGCCAGCAGCCAAAAATCGGCAGGGAGGACTGAAGCTTTCTTT.

The chain is built from TRBV7-3 and TRBJ1-1; no definite D call. The length of the CDR3 is 15 residues. V was cut by 1 base and J by 2 bases, with 11 bases left in between. Germline-derived CDR1 and CDR2 are SGHTA and FQGTGA. The CDR3 region has the DNA TGTGCCAGCAGCTTAAGGCGGTACCGTAACACTGAAGCTTTCTTT. It is translated as CASSLRRYRNTEAFF.

The count of this clone is one. The chain joins TRBV29-1 to TRBJ1-2, with TRBD1 as a possible D gene (6 bases). With 6 bases removed from V and 10 bases from J, the gap between germline ends came to 15 bases. This CDR3 region has 11 residues. The germline gives CDR1 SQVTM, CDR2 ANQGSEA. CDR3 coding DNA: TGCAGCGTAGGGGACATGGCCCACTACACCTTC. It specifies CSVGDMAHYTF.

The chain recombines TRBV7-3 with TRBJ2-7; D possibly corresponds to TRBD1 (6 bases). The CDR3 extends over 13 amino acids. V gave up 2 bases and J gave up 6 bases, with 11 bases separating them. Looked up from germline, CDR1 is SGHTA and CDR2 is FQGTGA. CDR3 in DNA: TGTGCCAGCAGCTTACAGGGGTACGGCGAGCAGTACTTC. Translating gives CASSLQGYGEQYF.

The chain combines TRBV9 with TRBJ2-7; the D is unclear. CDR3 length: 15 residues. Germline V gene sequence: CDR1 SGDLS, CDR2 YYNGEE. With 0 bases removed from V and 0 bases from J, the gap between germline ends came to 10 bases. This chain's CDR3 is CASSVEPVFSYEQYF. The DNA for the CDR3 is TGTGCCAGCAGCGTAGAGCCGGTGTTCTCCTACGAGCAGTACTTC.

This clone has only one observation. The chain recombines TRBV25-1 with TRBJ2-5; the match to TRBD2 covers 9 bases. The CDR3 sequence is 14 residues long. Germline assignment: CDR1 MGHDK and CDR2 SYGVNS. The V segment lost 3 bases and the J segment 5 bases; nucleotides outside the gene matches: 4. For the CDR3, the DNA is TGTGCCAGCAGTGAGTCCGGACTAGCGGAGACCCAGTACTTC. Translating gives CASSESGLAETQYF.

The V and J genes are TRBV7-6 and TRBJ1-2, with 8 nucleotides matching TRBD1. The CDR3 has 15 amino acids. V dropped 4 bases and J dropped 4; count of bases not matched to a gene: 8. From germline, CDR1 is SGHVS and CDR2 FNYEAQ. CDR3 nucleotides: TGTGCCAGCAGCTCCCGGGACAGGCCCCCCTATGGCTACACCTTC. Its translation is CASSSRDRPPYGYTF.

The V call is TRBV2, the J call TRBJ1-3; a possible D gene is TRBD1 (6 bases). The germline CDR1 and CDR2 sequences are SNHLY and FYNNEI. The CDR3 is made up of 15 amino acids. Trimming stripped 2 bases from V and 5 bases from J, with 13 bases between. This chain's CDR3 is CASSEFARGRNTIYF. Here the CDR3 DNA reads TGTGCCAGCAGTGAATTTGCCAGGGGAAGAAACACCATATATTTT.